This T cell receptor (beta chain) appears in the sequencing data of a study of blood T cells in healthy people across ages. Donors were healthy Caucasian individuals from Russia aged about 6 to 90. Isolation yielded PBMCs, at least 7 million per sample, in every case. The sample holds a few counts of this clonotype. Through a sample-barcoded 5' primer and a J-beta primer mix, a second PCR was run for about 7 to 12 cycles. TCRdb ran MiXCR on the 5' RACE reads and lists one entry per CDR3 protein. The sample lists about 1.5 million distinct CDR3 sequences, around 40% occurring once. This CDR3 region has 15 residues. Trimming removed 1 base from V and 13 bases from J, with 17 bases in between. Germline CDR1 reads SEHNR; CDR2 reads FQNEAQ (reference sequence).

The sequenced sample was blood. The chain links TRBV7-9 to TRBJ1-6, with D unresolved. The sequence derives from a woman under 30 in good health. Here the CDR3 reads CASSLGEGSNFPLHF. CDR3 sequence (DNA): TGTGCCAGCAGCTTAGGAGAGGGAAGCAATTTCCCCCTCCACTTT.